This T cell receptor (beta chain) was sequenced in a study of blood T cell repertoires in COVID-19. Study-level information: Samples taken during acute and convalescent COVID-19 were collected in the United States, Italy and Spain. The cDNA or gDNA used as material had been derived from T cells, B-cell-depleted T cells, or PBMCs.

In the original analysis: Amplifying reference gene primers gave estimates of nucleated cell counts. Repertoires were generated with immunoSEQ multiplex PCR, while TCRdb's copy carries only in-frame clones and drops some. The V and J calls and the clone size are those of that table, but D and trimming were determined from the DNA. The sample yields 240,000 or so clones, approximately 80% seen once. The TCR originated in a woman at least 80 years old with acute or convalescent COVID-19. Sequencing was performed on peripheral blood.

The CDR3 sequence is CASSSRDRGPSGEKLFF. The CDR3 DNA follows: TGCGCCAGCAGCTCCCGGGACAGGGGGCCGTCCGGGGAAAAACTGTTTTTT. The chain employs TRBV5-1 and TRBJ1-4, with TRBD1 identical over 12 bases. V was pared by 3 bases and J by 8 bases, with 11 bases of the junction left unmatched. This CDR3 has 17 amino acids. Germline values: CDR1 SGHRS, CDR2 YFSETQ.